The 29 T cell receptor beta chains below were found in one sample sequenced in a study of blood T cell repertoires in COVID-19. Libraries were prepared by immunoSEQ multiplex PCR; TCRdb keeps only in-frame clonotypes and omits some of them. The sample carries some 120,000 clones, around 83% recorded once. Sequenced input: peripheral blood. The receptor set was obtained from a human donor in a cohort sampled during active COVID-19.

This clone was found once. The rearrangement links TRBV5-1 to TRBJ2-5; D uncertain. V was cut by 0 bases and J by 1 base, with 4 bases left in between. The CDR3 has 13 amino acids. CDR1 and CDR2 (germline): SGHRS, YFSETQ. Here the CDR3 DNA reads TGCGCCAGCAGCTTGGCCAGCCAAGAGACCCAGTACTTC. As protein: CASSLASQETQYF.

The chain is built from TRBV19 and TRBJ1-1; 8 bases line up with TRBD1. Per germline, CDR1 LNHDA and CDR2 SQIVND (reference sequence). V gave up 5 bases and J gave up 0 bases; unmatched junction bases: 14. This CDR3 is 18 amino acids long. CDR3 coding DNA: TGTGCCAGTAGTCCAGGTCATAGGACAGGGAACTTGAACACTGAAGCTTTCTTT. Its protein is CASSPGHRTGNLNTEAFF.

In the case of this clone: Other DNA sequences in the same sample also yield this CDR3. V gene TRBV6-6 combines with J gene TRBJ1-5; 8 bases are a match to TRBD1. Trimming cost V 0 bases and J 2 bases; bases outside gene matches: 0. The germline V gene has CDR1 MNHNY and CDR2 SVGAGI (reference sequence). The CDR3 covers 15 residues. The CDR3 bases are TGTGCCAGCAGTTACTCGACAGGGGGCAATCAGCCCCAGCATTTT. Protein sequence: CASSYSTGGNQPQHF.

The chain uses TRBV10-3 and TRBJ2-3, with D possibly matching TRBD2 (6 bases). V lost 5 bases to trimming and J lost 2 bases, with 11 bases between them. CDR1 ENHRY and CDR2 SYGVKD come from the germline V gene. The CDR3 loop spans 14 amino acids. The DNA for the CDR3 is TGTGCCATCAGTCGGAGCGGGTCCACAGATACGCAGTATTTT. This translates into CAISRSGSTDTQYF.

The chain links TRBV9 to TRBJ2-1; TRBD1 matches at 11 bases. Germline CDR1 reads SGDLS; CDR2 reads YYNGEE. V dropped 0 bases and J dropped 3; count of bases not matched to a gene: 2. There are 16 residues in the CDR3. The CDR3 nucleotides are TGTGCCAGCAGCGTAGAAGGGACAGGGGGCTACAATGAGCAGTTCTTC. As protein: CASSVEGTGGYNEQFF.

This clone was recorded a few times. The rearrangement joins TRBV6-5 to TRBJ1-2, with D unresolved. The CDR3 totals 10 residues. Trimming removed 6 bases at V and 8 bases at J, with 7 bases between. The V gene's germline CDR1 is MNHEY and CDR2 SVGAGI. CDR3 nucleotide sequence: TGTGCCAGCAGACCCGAGGGCTACACCTTC. Translating it yields CASRPEGYTF.

The chain employs TRBV9 and TRBJ2-2; 10 nucleotides line up with TRBD1. The CDR3 extends over 15 amino acids. CDR1 and CDR2 from the germline V gene are SGDLS and YYNGEE. Unmatched junction bases numbered 5, after V lost 3 bases and J lost 6 bases. The CDR3 DNA follows: TGTGCCAGCAGCGCCCGGACAGGGGGTTCCGGGGAGCTGTTTTTT. Protein sequence: CASSARTGGSGELFF.

The DNA of the CDR3 is TGTGCCAGCAGCTTGGAAACAGGGGGGAATGAGCAGTTCTTC. This gives the protein CASSLETGGNEQFF. V gene TRBV5-6 combines with J gene TRBJ2-1, with 8 bases aligning to TRBD1. Germline V CDR1 and CDR2: SGHDT, YYEEEE. The CDR3 has 14 residues. With V trimmed by 0 bases and J by 7 bases, 3 bases remained unmatched.

The rearrangement uses TRBV5-1 and TRBJ2-2; 8 bases align to TRBD1. J lost 6 bases, V lost 4 bases, and 2 bases had no gene match. The CDR3 is 13 residues long. Germline V gives CDR1 SGHRS, CDR2 YFSETQ. The CDR3 sequence: CASSLQGAGELFF. The CDR3 DNA follows: TGCGCCAGCAGCCTACAGGGGGCCGGGGAGCTGTTTTTT.

This clone appeared a single time. The chain has TRBV5-4 and TRBJ2-4; 8 nucleotides match TRBD1. Unmatched junction bases numbered 11, after V lost 4 bases and J lost 8 bases. The CDR3 is made up of 15 amino acids. Germline loops: CDR1 SGHNT, CDR2 YYREEE (reference sequence). The CDR3 protein is CASSAGTGPRDIQYF. CDR3 in DNA: TGTGCCAGCAGCGCCGGGACAGGCCCCCGGGACATTCAGTACTTC.

The V and J genes are TRBV27 and TRBJ2-3, with D maybe TRBD1 (7 bases). The CDR3 loop spans 17 amino acids. V was cut by 5 bases and J by 8 bases, with 26 bases left in between. Germline CDR1 MNHEY, CDR2 SMNVEV (reference sequence). The CDR3 loop is CASSPQQGRFGAGTQYF. CDR3 nucleotide sequence: TGTGCCAGCAGTCCCCAACAGGGGAGGTTTGGTGCAGGTACGCAGTATTTT.

J is TRBJ2-3 and V is TRBV5-6, with 10 bases identical to TRBD2. Germline lookup yields CDR1 SGHDT and CDR2 YYEEEE. Trimming cost V 6 bases and J 4 bases; bases outside gene matches: 5. CDR3 length: 14 residues. The CDR3 loop is CASKSSGRADTQYF. DNA for the CDR3: TGTGCCAGCAAGTCTAGCGGGAGAGCAGATACGCAGTATTTT.

On this clone itself: Other nucleotide sequences in the sample specify the same CDR3. The V gene is TRBV5-4, the J gene TRBJ2-1; 10 bases are shared with TRBD2. The CDR3 has 15 residues. The germline CDR1 and CDR2 sequences are SGHNT and YYREEE (reference sequence). The trim removed 4 bases at V and 2 bases at J, leaving 3 bases unmatched. In DNA, the CDR3 is TGTGCCAGCAGCCCCAGCGGGAGGGCCTACAATGAGCAGTTCTTC. Its protein is CASSPSGRAYNEQFF.

The V gene is TRBV5-1, the J gene TRBJ2-1; D not certain. Germline CDR1 reads SGHRS; CDR2 reads YFSETQ. The germline V and J ends were trimmed by 0 bases and 5 bases, with 12 bases remaining between them. The CDR3 spans 15 residues. The CDR3 DNA is TGCGCCAGCAGCTTGGTGGCTAGTCCGAACAATGAGCAGTTCTTC. Its protein is CASSLVASPNNEQFF.

This chain links TRBV9 with TRBJ1-1; D gene unclear. V lost 4 bases to trimming and J lost 10 bases, with 20 bases between them. The germline V gene encodes CDR1 SGDLS and CDR2 YYNGEE. This CDR3 is built from 14 residues. The CDR3 is CASSLNPGDSGAFF. DNA for the CDR3: TGTGCCAGCAGCCTCAACCCCGGGGATTCGGGAGCTTTCTTT.

J is TRBJ1-5 and V is TRBV19; 9 bases are shared with TRBD1. The CDR3 contains 18 residues. Germline CDR1 and CDR2: LNHDA and SQIVND (reference sequence). J was trimmed by 0 bases and V by 7 bases; bases with no gene match: 13. DNA of the CDR3: TGTGCCAGTAAACACGGGACAGGGCCGACGTATAGCAATCAGCCCCAGCATTTT. It codes for CASKHGTGPTYSNQPQHF.

The genes are TRBV5-1 and TRBJ2-7; 11 positions agree with TRBD1. The CDR3 spans 15 residues. Looked up from germline, CDR1 is SGHRS and CDR2 is YFSETQ. Germline trimming cut 0 bases from V and 6 bases from J; bases unmatched to any gene: 5. CDR3 amino acids: CASSLEGTGGFEQYF. CDR3 in DNA: TGCGCCAGCAGCTTGGAGGGGACAGGGGGATTCGAGCAGTACTTC.

The sample holds a few counts of this clone. The J gene is TRBJ2-7, the V gene TRBV10-2, with 9 nucleotides matching TRBD1. This CDR3 spans 13 amino acids. Germline V gene sequence: CDR1 WSHSY, CDR2 SAAADI. Trimming removed 6 bases from V and 2 bases from J; junction bases left unmatched: 2. CDR3 DNA: TGCGCCAGCAGAGGGACAGGGACCTACGAGCAGTACGTC. It codes for CASRGTGTYEQYV.

This clone was counted once. The chain joins TRBV6-1 to TRBJ1-6; 9 bases line up with TRBD1. Germline loops: CDR1 MNHNS, CDR2 SASEGT. After removal of 4 bases from V and 6 bases from J, the junction contained 7 bases not matched to a gene. This CDR3 is built from 16 residues. CDR3 sequence reads: CASSVTGGVSNSPLHF. The DNA for the CDR3 is TGTGCCAGCAGTGTAACAGGGGGCGTTAGTAATTCACCCCTCCACTTT.

The rearrangement uses TRBV6-2 or TRBV6-3 and TRBJ2-1; D remains ambiguous. Germline loops: CDR1 MNHEY, CDR2 SVGEGT. This CDR3 region has 15 residues. Trimming removed 3 bases from V and 0 bases from J, with 9 bases in between. CDR3 sequence: CASSYTWSSYNEQFF. The CDR3 region has the DNA TGTGCCAGCAGTTATACCTGGAGCTCCTACAATGAGCAGTTCTTC.

This chain joins TRBV30 and TRBJ2-5, with D possibly TRBD1 on 6 matching bases. In germline, CDR1 is GTSNPN, CDR2 SVGIG (reference sequence). V shed 6 bases and J shed 1 base, with 12 bases lying between them. This CDR3 is built from 13 residues. This chain's CDR3 is CACQVGAQETQYF. CDR3 in DNA: TGTGCCTGTCAGGTGGGGGCCCAAGAGACCCAGTACTTC.

This clone turned up a few times. The V and J genes are TRBV27 and TRBJ1-2; TRBD1 aligns across 9 bases. The CDR3 has 14 amino acids. The V segment lost 8 bases and the J segment 7 bases; nucleotides outside the gene matches: 11. From germline, CDR1 is MNHEY and CDR2 SMNVEV (reference sequence). As DNA, the CDR3 is TGTGCCAGCGGCGACACAGGGGGCAAGGGTGGCTACACCTTC. Translated, it gives CASGDTGGKGGYTF.

This clone has more than one count but fewer than ten. The rearrangement links TRBV4-3 to TRBJ2-3; 12 bases line up with TRBD2. In germline, CDR1 is LGHNA, CDR2 YSLEER. The CDR3 spans 18 residues. V gave up 4 bases and J gave up 3 bases; unmatched junction bases: 11. The CDR3 nucleotides are TGCGCCAGCAGCCCCAGACTAGCGGGAGCCTCGGGGACAGATACGCAGTATTTT. Its translation is CASSPRLAGASGTDTQYF.

The CDR3 coding sequence is TGTGCCAGCAGCCGCCGCGGGGGGGCCGGGAATGAGCAGTTCTTC. Translation gives CASSRRGGAGNEQFF. The genes are TRBV7-3 and TRBJ2-1, with 9 bases that match TRBD2. Germline V lookup: CDR1 SGHTA, CDR2 FQGTGA. The CDR3 loop spans 15 amino acids. With V trimmed by 5 bases and J by 7 bases, 9 bases remained unmatched.

The chain carries TRBV2 and TRBJ2-3, with a tentative D call TRBD1 (5 bases). The germline CDR1 and CDR2 sequences are SNHLY and FYNNEI. V was trimmed by 8 bases and J by 0 bases, leaving 15 bases between them. The CDR3 spans 15 residues. This CDR3 is CASAKTDPSTDTQYF. The CDR3 DNA sequence: TGTGCCAGCGCTAAGACAGATCCTAGCACAGATACGCAGTATTTT.

V gene TRBV13 combines with J gene TRBJ1-6; a possible D gene is TRBD1 (6 bases). The CDR3 consists of 14 residues. The ends were cut back, 3 bases at V and 5 bases at J, with 8 bases in the middle. In germline, CDR1 is PRHDT, CDR2 FYEKMQ (reference sequence). The CDR3 reads CASSFRDNNSPLHF. Written as DNA, the CDR3 is TGTGCCAGCAGCTTCCGGGACAATAATTCACCCCTCCACTTT.

The rearrangement uses TRBV28 and TRBJ1-4; D gene ambiguous. Germline V gene lookup returns CDR1 MDHEN and CDR2 SYDVKM. The CDR3 loop spans 12 amino acids. The V and J ends lost 7 bases and 10 bases respectively, with 13 bases between them. The CDR3, as DNA: TGTGCCAGCACAGCGCTAGTAGGAAAACTGTTTTTT. Translated, it gives CASTALVGKLFF.

The chain links TRBV7-9 to TRBJ1-1; 7 bases map to TRBD1. This CDR3 has 12 residues. Germline trimming cut 3 bases from V and 10 bases from J; bases unmatched to any gene: 5. CDR1 is SEHNR and CDR2 is FQNEAQ in the germline V gene (reference sequence). The CDR3 reads CASSLQGEVAFF. The CDR3 DNA sequence: TGTGCCAGCAGCTTGCAGGGGGAGGTAGCTTTCTTT.

CDR3: CASSLSFGGRGTDTQYF. The CDR3 coding sequence is TGTGCCAGCTCACTGTCCTTCGGGGGGCGAGGCACAGATACGCAGTATTTT. The chain links TRBV18 to TRBJ2-3, with D possibly matching TRBD2 (7 bases). Germline CDR1 is KGHSH and CDR2 is LQKENI. Trimming left V 4 bases short and J 1 base short, with 18 bases between. CDR3 length: 17 residues.